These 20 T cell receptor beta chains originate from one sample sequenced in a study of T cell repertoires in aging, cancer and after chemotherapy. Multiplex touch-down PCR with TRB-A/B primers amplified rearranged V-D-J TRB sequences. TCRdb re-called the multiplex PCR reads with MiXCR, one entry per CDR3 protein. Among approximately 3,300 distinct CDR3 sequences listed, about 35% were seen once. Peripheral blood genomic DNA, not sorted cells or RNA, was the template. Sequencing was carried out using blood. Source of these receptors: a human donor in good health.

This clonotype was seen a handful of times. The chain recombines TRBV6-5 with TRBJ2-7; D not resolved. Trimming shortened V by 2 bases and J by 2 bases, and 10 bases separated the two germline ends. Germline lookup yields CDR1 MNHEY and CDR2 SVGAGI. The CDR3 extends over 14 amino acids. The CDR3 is CASSYEGSAYEQYF. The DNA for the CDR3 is TGTGCCAGCAGTTACGAAGGGTCAGCCTACGAGCAGTACTTC.

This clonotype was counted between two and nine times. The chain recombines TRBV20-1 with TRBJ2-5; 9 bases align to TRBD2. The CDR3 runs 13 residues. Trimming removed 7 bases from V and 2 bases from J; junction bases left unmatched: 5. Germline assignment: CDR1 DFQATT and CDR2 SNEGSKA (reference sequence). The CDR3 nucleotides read TGCAGTGTAGCTAGCGGGGCTCAAGAGACCCAGTACTTC. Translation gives CSVASGAQETQYF.

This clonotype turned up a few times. The CDR3 here is CASSLLGERNIQYF. The CDR3 nucleotides are TGTGCCAGCAGCTTGCTGGGGGAGAGAAACATTCAGTACTTC. The chain combines TRBV5-5 with TRBJ2-4; D possibly matches TRBD1 or TRBD2 (5 bases each). V was trimmed by 1 base and J by 6 bases, leaving 11 bases between them. Germline CDR1 reads SGHKS; CDR2 reads YYEKEE (reference sequence). The CDR3 runs to 14 residues.

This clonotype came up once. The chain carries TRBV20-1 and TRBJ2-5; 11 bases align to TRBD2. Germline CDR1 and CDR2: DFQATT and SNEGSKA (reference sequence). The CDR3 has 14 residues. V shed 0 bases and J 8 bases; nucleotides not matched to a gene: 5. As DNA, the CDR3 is TGCAGTGCTAGAGATAGCGGGGGGGCGGAAACCCAGTACTTC. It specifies CSARDSGGAETQYF.

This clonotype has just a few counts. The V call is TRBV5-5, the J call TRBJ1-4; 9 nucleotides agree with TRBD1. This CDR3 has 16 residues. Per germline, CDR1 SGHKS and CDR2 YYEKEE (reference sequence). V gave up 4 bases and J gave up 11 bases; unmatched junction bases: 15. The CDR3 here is CASSPGGTGHQQKLFF. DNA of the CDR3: TGTGCCAGCAGCCCTGGTGGGACAGGGCATCAACAGAAACTGTTTTTT.

In DNA, the CDR3 is TGTGCCAGCAGCTTATGGTCAGGGGAAGACTATGGCTACACCTTC. This translates into CASSLWSGEDYGYTF. This sequence joins TRBV7-2 and TRBJ1-2; possibly TRBD1 for D (6 bases). V shed 2 bases and J shed 3 bases, with 13 bases lying between them. Germline-derived CDR1 and CDR2 are SGHTA and FQGNSA. This CDR3 is built from 15 residues.

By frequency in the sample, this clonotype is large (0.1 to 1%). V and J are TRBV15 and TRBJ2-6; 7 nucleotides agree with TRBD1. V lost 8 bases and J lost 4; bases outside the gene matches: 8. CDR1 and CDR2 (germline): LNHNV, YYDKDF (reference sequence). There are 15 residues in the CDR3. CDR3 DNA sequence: TGTGCCACCCATACTGACAGGGTCGGGGCCAACGTCCTGACTTTC. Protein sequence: CATHTDRVGANVLTF.

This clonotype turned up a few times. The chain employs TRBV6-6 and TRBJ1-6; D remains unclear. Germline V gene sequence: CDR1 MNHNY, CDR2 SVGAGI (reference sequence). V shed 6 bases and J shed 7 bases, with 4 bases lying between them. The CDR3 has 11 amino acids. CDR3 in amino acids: CASRMNSPLHF. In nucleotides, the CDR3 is TGTGCCAGCAGGATGAATTCACCCCTCCACTTT.

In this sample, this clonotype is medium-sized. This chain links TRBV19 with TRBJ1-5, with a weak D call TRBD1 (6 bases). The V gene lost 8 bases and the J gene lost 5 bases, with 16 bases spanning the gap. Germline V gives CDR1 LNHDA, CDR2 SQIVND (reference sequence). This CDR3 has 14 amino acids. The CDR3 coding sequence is TGTGCCAGTGGGAGGGGGGGCGGACATCAGCCCCAGCATTTT. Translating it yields CASGRGGGHQPQHF. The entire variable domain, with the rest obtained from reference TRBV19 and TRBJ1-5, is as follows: DGGITQSPKYLFRKEGQNVTLSCEQNLNHDAMYWYRQDPGQGLRLIYYSQIVNDFQKGDIAEGYSVSREKKESFPLTVTSAQKNPTAFYLCASGRGGGHQPQHFGDGTRLSIL.

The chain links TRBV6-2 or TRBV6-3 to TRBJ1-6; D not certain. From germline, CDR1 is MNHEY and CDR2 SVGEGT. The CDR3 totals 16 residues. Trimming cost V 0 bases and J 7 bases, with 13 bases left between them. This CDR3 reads CASSYSGGRANSPLHF. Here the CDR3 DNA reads TGTGCCAGCAGTTACTCTGGAGGGCGAGCAAATTCACCCCTCCACTTT.

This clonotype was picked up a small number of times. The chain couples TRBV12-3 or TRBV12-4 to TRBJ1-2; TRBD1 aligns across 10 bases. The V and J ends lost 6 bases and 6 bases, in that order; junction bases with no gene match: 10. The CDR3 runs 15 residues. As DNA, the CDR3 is TGTGCCAGCAGCCCGGGACAGGGGAATGGAGATGGCTACACCTTC. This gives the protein CASSPGQGNGDGYTF.

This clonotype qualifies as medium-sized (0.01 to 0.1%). CDR3 residues: CASSFGPASYEQYF. The CDR3 DNA reads TGTGCCAGCAGCTTCGGCCCGGCTTCCTACGAGCAGTACTTC. This chain uses TRBV11-1 with TRBJ2-7; no firm D call. The germline V gene has CDR1 SGHAT and CDR2 FQDESV (reference sequence). The CDR3 is 14 amino acids. Trimming left V 3 bases short and J 1 base short, with 10 bases between.

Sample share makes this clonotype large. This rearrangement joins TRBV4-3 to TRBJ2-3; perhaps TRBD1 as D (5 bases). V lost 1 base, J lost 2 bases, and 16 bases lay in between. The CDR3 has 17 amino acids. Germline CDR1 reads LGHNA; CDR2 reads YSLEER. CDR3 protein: CASSQAWDDSLTDTQYF. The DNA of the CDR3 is TGCGCCAGCAGCCAAGCGTGGGATGACAGCCTCACAGATACGCAGTATTTT.

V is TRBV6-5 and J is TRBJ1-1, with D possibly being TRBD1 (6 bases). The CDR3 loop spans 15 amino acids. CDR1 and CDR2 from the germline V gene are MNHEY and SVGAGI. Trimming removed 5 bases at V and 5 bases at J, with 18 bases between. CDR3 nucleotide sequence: TGTGCCAGCAGTAGTCCCCGGGTAGGGGGAACTGAAGCTTTCTTT. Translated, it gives CASSSPRVGGTEAFF.

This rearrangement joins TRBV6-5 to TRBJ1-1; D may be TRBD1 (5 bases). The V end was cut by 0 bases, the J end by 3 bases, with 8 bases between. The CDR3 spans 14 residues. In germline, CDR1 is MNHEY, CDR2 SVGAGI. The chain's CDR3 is CASSYSAGYTEAFF. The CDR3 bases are TGTGCCAGCAGTTACTCGGCAGGGTACACTGAAGCTTTCTTT.

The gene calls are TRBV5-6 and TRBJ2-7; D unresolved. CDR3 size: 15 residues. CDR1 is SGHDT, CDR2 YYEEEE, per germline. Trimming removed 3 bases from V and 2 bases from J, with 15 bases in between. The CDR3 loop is CASSYRSPAAYEQYF. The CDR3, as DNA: TGTGCCAGCAGCTACCGGTCCCCGGCCGCCTACGAGCAGTACTTC.

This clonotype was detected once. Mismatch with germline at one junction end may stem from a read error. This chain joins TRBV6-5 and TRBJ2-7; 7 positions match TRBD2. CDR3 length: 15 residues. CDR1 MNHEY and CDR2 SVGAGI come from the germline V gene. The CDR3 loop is CASRTAWGGTYEKYF. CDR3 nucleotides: TGTGCCAGCAGGACGGCTTGGGGGGGAACCTACGAGAAGTACTTC.

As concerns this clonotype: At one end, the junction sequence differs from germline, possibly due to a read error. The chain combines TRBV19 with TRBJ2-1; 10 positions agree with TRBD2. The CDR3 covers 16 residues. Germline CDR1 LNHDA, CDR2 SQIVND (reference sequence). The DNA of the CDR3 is TGTGCCAGTAGCTCTCCTCTTAGCGGGGGGCCCAATCAGCAGTTCTTC. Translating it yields CASSSPLSGGPNQQFF. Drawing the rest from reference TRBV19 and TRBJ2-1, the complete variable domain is DGGITQSPKYLFRKEGQNVTLSCEQNLNHDAMYWYRQDPGQGLRLIYYSQIVNDFQKGDIAEGYSVSREKKESFPLTVTSAQKNPTAFYLCASSSPLSGGPNQQFFGPGTRLTVL.

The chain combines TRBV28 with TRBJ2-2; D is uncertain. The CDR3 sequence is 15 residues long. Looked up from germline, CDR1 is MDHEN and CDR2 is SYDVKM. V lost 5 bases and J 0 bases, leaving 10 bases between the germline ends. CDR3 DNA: TGTGCCAGCAGTCGAAGTGGATCGAACACCGGGGAGCTGTTTTTT. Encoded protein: CASSRSGSNTGELFF.

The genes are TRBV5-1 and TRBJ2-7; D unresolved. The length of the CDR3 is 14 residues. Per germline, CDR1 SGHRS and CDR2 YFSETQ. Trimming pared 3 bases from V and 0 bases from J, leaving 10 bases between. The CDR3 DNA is TGCGCCAGCAGCTGGGCACAGAGCTCCTACGAGCAGTACTTC. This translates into CASSWAQSSYEQYF.